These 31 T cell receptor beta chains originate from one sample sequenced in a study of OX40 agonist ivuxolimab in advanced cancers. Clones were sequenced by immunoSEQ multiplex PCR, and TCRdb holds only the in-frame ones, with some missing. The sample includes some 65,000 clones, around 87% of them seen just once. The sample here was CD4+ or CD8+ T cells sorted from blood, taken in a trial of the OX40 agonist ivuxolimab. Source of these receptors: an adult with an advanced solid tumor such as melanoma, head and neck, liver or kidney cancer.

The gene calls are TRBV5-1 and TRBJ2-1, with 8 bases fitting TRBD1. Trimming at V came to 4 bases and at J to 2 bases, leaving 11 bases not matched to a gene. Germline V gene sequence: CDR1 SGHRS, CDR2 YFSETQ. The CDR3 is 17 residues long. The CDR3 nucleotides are TGCGCCAGCAGCACGCCGGGACAGGCAACCGCCTACAATGAGCAGTTCTTC. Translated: CASSTPGQATAYNEQFF. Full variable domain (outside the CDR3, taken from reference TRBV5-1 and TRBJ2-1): KAGVTQTPRYLIKTRGQQVTLSCSPISGHRSVSWYQQTPGQGLQFLFEYFSETQRNKGNFPGRFSGRQFSNSRSEMNVSTLELGDSALYLCASSTPGQATAYNEQFFGPGTRLTVL.

DNA for the CDR3: TGTGCCAGCAGCCCTAGGGGAGCGGGGGCCAGCACAGATACGCAGTATTTT. This codes for CASSPRGAGASTDTQYF. The chain joins TRBV7-6 to TRBJ2-3; TRBD2 matches at 8 bases. Germline lookup yields CDR1 SGHVS and CDR2 FNYEAQ. The CDR3 is 17 amino acids. J gave up 0 bases and V 5 bases, and 10 bases lay outside the gene matches.

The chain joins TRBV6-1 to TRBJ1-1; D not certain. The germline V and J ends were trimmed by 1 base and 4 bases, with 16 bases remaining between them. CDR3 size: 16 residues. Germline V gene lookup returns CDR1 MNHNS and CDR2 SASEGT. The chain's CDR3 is CASSEGGRDWSTEAFF. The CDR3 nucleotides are TGTGCCAGCAGTGAAGGAGGGAGGGATTGGAGCACTGAAGCTTTCTTT.

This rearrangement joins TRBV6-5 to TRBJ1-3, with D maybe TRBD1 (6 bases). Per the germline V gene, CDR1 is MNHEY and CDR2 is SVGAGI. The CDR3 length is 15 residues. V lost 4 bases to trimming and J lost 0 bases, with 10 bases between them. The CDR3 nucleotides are TGTGCCAGCAGTTCCCGGACAGTCTCTGGAAACACCATATATTTT. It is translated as CASSSRTVSGNTIYF.

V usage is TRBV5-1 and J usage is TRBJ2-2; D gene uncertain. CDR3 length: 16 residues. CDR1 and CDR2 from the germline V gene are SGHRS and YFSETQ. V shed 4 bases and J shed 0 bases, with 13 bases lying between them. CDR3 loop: CASSISHTANTGELFF. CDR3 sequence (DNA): TGCGCCAGCAGCATAAGTCACACCGCGAACACCGGGGAGCTGTTTTTT.

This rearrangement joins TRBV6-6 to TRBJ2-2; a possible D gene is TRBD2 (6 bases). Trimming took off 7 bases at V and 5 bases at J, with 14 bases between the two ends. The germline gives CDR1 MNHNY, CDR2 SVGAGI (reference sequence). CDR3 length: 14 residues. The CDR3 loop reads CASTLTGTTGELFF. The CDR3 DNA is TGTGCCAGCACCCTCACCGGGACTACCGGGGAGCTGTTTTTT.

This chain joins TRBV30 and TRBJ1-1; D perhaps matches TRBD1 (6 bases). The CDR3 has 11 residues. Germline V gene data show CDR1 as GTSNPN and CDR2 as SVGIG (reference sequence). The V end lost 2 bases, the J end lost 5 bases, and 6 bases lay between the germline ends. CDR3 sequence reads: CAWSTGTEAFF. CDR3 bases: TGTGCCTGGAGTACAGGGACTGAAGCTTTCTTT.

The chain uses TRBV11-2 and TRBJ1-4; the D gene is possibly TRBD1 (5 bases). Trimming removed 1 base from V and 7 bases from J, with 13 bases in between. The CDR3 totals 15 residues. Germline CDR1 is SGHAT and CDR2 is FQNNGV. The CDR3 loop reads CASSLVGGTGEKLFF. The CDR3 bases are TGTGCCAGCAGCTTAGTGGGGGGGACTGGTGAAAAACTGTTTTTT.

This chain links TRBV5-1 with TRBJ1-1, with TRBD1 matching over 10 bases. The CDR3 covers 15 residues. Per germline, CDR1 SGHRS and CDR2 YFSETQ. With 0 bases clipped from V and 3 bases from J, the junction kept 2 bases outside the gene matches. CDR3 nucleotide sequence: TGCGCCAGCAGCTTGGCCGGGACAGGGGACACTGAAGCTTTCTTT. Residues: CASSLAGTGDTEAFF.

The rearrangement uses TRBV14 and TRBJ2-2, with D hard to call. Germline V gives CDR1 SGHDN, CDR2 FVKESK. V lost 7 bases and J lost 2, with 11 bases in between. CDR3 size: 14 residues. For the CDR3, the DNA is TGTGCCAGCAAGACCGACTCCAACACCGGGGAGCTGTTTTTT. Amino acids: CASKTDSNTGELFF.

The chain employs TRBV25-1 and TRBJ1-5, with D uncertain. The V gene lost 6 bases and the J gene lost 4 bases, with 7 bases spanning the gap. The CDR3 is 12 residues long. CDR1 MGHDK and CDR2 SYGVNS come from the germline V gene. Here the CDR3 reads CASRGSNQPQHF. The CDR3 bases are TGTGCCAGCAGGGGGTCAAATCAGCCCCAGCATTTT.

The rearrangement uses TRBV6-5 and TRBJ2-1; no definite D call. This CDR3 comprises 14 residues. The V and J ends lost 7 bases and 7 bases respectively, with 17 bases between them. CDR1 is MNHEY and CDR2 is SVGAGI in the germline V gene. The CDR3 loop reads CASTPRAPWNEQFF. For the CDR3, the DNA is TGTGCCAGCACCCCCCGGGCCCCCTGGAATGAGCAGTTCTTC.

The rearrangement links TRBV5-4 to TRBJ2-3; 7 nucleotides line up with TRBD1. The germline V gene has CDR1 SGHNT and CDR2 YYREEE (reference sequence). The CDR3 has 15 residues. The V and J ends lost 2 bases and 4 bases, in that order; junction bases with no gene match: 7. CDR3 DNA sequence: TGTGCCAGCAGCTTACCGGACAGGTTCCCAGATACGCAGTATTTT. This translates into CASSLPDRFPDTQYF.

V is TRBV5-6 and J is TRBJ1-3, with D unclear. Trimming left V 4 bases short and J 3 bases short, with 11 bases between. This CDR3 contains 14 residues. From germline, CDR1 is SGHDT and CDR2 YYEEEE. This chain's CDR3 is CASSPNWGGNTIYF. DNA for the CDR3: TGTGCCAGCAGCCCGAATTGGGGTGGAAACACCATATATTTT.

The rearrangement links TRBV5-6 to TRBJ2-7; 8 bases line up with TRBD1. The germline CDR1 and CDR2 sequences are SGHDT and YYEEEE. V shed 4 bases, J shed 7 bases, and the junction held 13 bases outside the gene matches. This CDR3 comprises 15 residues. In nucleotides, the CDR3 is TGTGCCAGCAGCCGCCGTCGGACAGGGTGGCAAGAGCAGTACTTC. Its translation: CASSRRRTGWQEQYF.

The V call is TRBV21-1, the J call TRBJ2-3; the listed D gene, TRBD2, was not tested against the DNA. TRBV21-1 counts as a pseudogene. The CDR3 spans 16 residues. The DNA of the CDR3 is TGTGCCAGCAGCAAAGAGGAGGGAAGCAGGACAGATACGCAGTATTTT. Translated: CASSKEEGSRTDTQYF.

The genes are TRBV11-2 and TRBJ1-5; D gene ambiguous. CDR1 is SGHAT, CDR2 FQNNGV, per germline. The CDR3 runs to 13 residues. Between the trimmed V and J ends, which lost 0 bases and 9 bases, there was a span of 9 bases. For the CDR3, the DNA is TGTGCCAGCAGCTTAGACCCCCTCCGGCCCCAGCATTTT. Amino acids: CASSLDPLRPQHF.

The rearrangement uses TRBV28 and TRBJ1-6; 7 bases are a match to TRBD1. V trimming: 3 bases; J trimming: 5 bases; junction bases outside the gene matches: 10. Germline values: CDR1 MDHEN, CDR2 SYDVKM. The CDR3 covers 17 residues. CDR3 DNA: TGTGCCAGCAGTTTTTCGGTTGCGGGGACAGATAATTCACCCCTCCACTTT. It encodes CASSFSVAGTDNSPLHF.

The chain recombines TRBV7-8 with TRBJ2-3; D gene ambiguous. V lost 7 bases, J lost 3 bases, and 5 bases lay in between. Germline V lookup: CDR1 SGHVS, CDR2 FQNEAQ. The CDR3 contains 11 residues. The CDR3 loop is CASTPTDTQYF. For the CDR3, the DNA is TGTGCCAGCACCCCTACAGATACGCAGTATTTT.

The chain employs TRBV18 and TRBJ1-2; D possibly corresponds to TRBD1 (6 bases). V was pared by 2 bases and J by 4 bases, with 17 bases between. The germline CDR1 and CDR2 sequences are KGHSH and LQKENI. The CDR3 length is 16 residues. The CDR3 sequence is CASSPEVFRGAYGYTF. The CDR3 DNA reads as TGTGCCAGCTCACCAGAGGTTTTCAGGGGAGCCTATGGCTACACCTTC.

CDR3 sequence reads: CASSDRTGYEQYF. As DNA, the CDR3 is TGCGCCAGCAGTGACCGGACAGGCTACGAGCAGTACTTC. This rearrangement joins TRBV10-1 to TRBJ2-7; 7 positions match TRBD1. Per germline, CDR1 WNHNN and CDR2 SYGVQD (reference sequence). This CDR3 contains 13 residues. J lost 3 bases, V lost 3 bases, and 2 bases had no gene match.

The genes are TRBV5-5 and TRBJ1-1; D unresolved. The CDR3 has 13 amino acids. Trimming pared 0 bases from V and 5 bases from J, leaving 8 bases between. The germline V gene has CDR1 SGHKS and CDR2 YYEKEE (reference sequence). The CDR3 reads CASSLGWSTEAFF. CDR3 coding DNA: TGTGCCAGCAGCTTGGGATGGTCGACTGAAGCTTTCTTT. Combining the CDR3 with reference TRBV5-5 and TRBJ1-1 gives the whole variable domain DAGVTQSPTHLIKTRGQQVTLRCSPISGHKSVSWYQQVLGQGPQFIFQYYEKEERGRGNFPDRFSARQFPNYSSELNVNALLLGDSALYLCASSLGWSTEAFFGQGTRLTVV.

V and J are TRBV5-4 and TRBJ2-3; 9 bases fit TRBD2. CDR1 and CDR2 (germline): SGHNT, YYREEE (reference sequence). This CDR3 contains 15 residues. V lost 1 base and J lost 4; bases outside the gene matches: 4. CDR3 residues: CASSLTRGGSDTQYF. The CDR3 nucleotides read TGTGCCAGCAGCTTGACGCGGGGGGGCTCAGATACGCAGTATTTT. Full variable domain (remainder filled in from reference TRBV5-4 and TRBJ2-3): ETGVTQSPTHLIKTRGQQVTLRCSSQSGHNTVSWYQQALGQGPQFIFQYYREEENGRGNFPPRFSGLQFPNYSSELNVNALELDDSALYLCASSLTRGGSDTQYFGPGTRLTVL.

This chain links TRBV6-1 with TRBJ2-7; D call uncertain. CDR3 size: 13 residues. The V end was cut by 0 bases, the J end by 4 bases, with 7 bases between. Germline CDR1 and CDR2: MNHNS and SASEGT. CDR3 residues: CASSEAPRYEQYF. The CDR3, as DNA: TGTGCCAGCAGTGAAGCCCCCAGATACGAGCAGTACTTC.

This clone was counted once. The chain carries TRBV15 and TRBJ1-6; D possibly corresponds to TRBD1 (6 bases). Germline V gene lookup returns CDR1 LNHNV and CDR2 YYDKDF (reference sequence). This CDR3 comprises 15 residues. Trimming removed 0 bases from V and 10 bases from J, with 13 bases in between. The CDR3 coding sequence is TGTGCCACCAGCAGAGAGACCAGGGGAGCGTCACCCCTCCACTTT. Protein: CATSRETRGASPLHF.

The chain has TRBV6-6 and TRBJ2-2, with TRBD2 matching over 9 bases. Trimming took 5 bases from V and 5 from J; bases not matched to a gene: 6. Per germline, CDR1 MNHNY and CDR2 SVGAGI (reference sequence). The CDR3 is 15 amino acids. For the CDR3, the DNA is TGTGCCAGCAGTCAAGCGGGGGGTAGGACCGGGGAGCTGTTTTTT. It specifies CASSQAGGRTGELFF.

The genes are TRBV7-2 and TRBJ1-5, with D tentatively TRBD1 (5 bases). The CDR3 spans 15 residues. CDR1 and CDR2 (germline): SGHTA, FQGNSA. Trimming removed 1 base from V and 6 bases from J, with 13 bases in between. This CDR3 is CASSLGQGGGQPQHF. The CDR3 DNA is TGTGCCAGCAGCTTAGGCCAGGGAGGAGGTCAGCCCCAGCATTTT. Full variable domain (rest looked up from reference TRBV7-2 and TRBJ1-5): GAGVSQSPSNKVTEKGKDVELRCDPISGHTALYWYRQSLGQGLEFLIYFQGNSAPDKSGLPSDRFSAERTGGSVSTLTIQRTQQEDSAVYLCASSLGQGGGQPQHFGDGTRLSIL.

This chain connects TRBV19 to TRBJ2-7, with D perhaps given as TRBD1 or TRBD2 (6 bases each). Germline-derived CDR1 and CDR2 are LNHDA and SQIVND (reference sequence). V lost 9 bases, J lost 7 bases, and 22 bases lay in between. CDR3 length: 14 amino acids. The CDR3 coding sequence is TGTGCCAGCGCCCGGGGGCGGATGTTCGGGGAGCAGTACTTC. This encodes CASARGRMFGEQYF.

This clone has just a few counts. The CDR3 DNA reads TGTGCCTGGAATGAGGGACAGGGGGTTTCACCCCTCCACTTT. It codes for CAWNEGQGVSPLHF. V and J are TRBV30 and TRBJ1-6; 11 nucleotides line up with TRBD1. Germline CDR1 is GTSNPN and CDR2 is SVGIG (reference sequence). The CDR3 is 14 residues long. Trimming took 4 bases from V and 9 from J; bases not matched to a gene: 5.

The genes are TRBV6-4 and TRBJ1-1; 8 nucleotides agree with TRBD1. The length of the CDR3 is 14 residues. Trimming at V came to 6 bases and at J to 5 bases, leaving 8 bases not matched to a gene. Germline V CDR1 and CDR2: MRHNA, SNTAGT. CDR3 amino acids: CASSTDRVGTEAFF. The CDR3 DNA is TGTGCCAGCAGCACGGACAGGGTAGGAACTGAAGCTTTCTTT.

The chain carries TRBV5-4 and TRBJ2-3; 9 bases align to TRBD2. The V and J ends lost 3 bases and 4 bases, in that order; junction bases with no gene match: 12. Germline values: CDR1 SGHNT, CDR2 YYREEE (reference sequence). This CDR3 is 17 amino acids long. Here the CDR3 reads CASSSRGGGGAPDTQYF. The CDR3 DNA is TGTGCCAGCAGCTCCCGCGGGGGCGGGGGGGCCCCAGATACGCAGTATTTT. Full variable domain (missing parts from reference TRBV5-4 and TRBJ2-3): ETGVTQSPTHLIKTRGQQVTLRCSSQSGHNTVSWYQQALGQGPQFIFQYYREEENGRGNFPPRFSGLQFPNYSSELNVNALELDDSALYLCASSSRGGGGAPDTQYFGPGTRLTVL.